The 8 T cell receptor beta chains given below trace back to one sample, sequenced in a study of a mutant IDH1 vaccine in newly diagnosed glioma. For these receptors, no antigen is known. The time point here: week 11, during vaccination. Topical imiquimod was applied with each vaccine dose, which held 300 ug of mutant IDH1 20-mer peptide. Data came from immunoSEQ multiplex PCR; TCRdb stores just in-frame clones and leaves some out. Here the sample spans under 150,000 clones, roughly 90% being singletons. Specimen: PBMCs, collected from a glioma patient whose treatment included an IDH1 peptide vaccine. These receptors were obtained from a woman aged 50 to 60 with glioma.

V usage is TRBV30 and J usage is TRBJ2-7; D may be TRBD2 (5 bases). This CDR3 contains 15 residues. Looked up from germline, CDR1 is GTSNPN and CDR2 is SVGIG (reference sequence). V shed 5 bases and J shed 6 bases, with 23 bases lying between them. The CDR3 spells CAWEPALGRVFEQYF. CDR3 nucleotides: TGTGCCTGGGAACCGGCGCTGGGGAGAGTTTTCGAGCAGTACTTC.

In its sample, this clone was seen once. The J gene is TRBJ2-1, the V gene TRBV28; 8 bases fit TRBD2. V was clipped by 6 bases and J by 4 bases; unmatched bases: 11. Germline V gene data show CDR1 as MDHEN and CDR2 as SYDVKM. The CDR3 has 16 residues. The CDR3 spells CASSPRNSGIYNEQFF. CDR3 sequence (DNA): TGTGCCAGCAGCCCCCGGAATAGCGGGATATACAATGAGCAGTTCTTC.

This clone has just a few counts. The genes are TRBV4-2 and TRBJ1-1; D unclear. The CDR3 is 12 residues long. With 1 base removed from V and 2 bases from J, the gap between germline ends came to 2 bases. In germline, CDR1 is LGHNA, CDR2 YNFKEQ. DNA for the CDR3: TGTGCCAGCAGCCAAGGCAACACTGAAGCTTTCTTT. It is translated as CASSQGNTEAFF.

The rearrangement uses TRBV4-1 and TRBJ2-1; D assignment may be TRBD1 or TRBD2 (5 bases each). In germline, CDR1 is MGHRA, CDR2 YSYEKL. The CDR3 is 15 residues long. Trimming took off 3 bases at V and 7 bases at J, with 16 bases between the two ends. The chain's CDR3 is CASSQSGTLWNEQFF. The CDR3 nucleotides are TGCGCCAGCAGCCAGTCCGGGACCCTCTGGAATGAGCAGTTCTTC.

The chain combines TRBV20-1 with TRBJ2-1; possible D gene TRBD1, 5 bases. CDR3 length: 11 residues. The V gene lost 3 bases and the J gene lost 9 bases, with 9 bases spanning the gap. The germline V gene encodes CDR1 DFQATT and CDR2 SNEGSKA (reference sequence). CDR3 in amino acids: CSARRQPEQFF. DNA for the CDR3: TGCAGTGCTAGGAGACAGCCTGAGCAGTTCTTC.

The chain links TRBV30 to TRBJ2-1, with no clear D. The V end lost 0 bases, the J end lost 4 bases, and 4 bases lay between the germline ends. This CDR3 contains 12 residues. Germline V gene sequence: CDR1 GTSNPN, CDR2 SVGIG (reference sequence). The CDR3 is CAWSVRYNEQFF. CDR3 nucleotide sequence: TGTGCCTGGAGTGTCCGTTACAATGAGCAGTTCTTC.

V gene TRBV9 combines with J gene TRBJ2-6, with D perhaps TRBD1 (5 bases). The CDR3 covers 16 residues. Deletions cut 0 bases from V and 4 bases from J, with 11 bases between. Germline assignment: CDR1 SGDLS and CDR2 YYNGEE. CDR3: CASSVVGASGANVLTF. The CDR3 nucleotides read TGTGCCAGCAGCGTAGTAGGGGCGTCAGGGGCCAACGTCCTGACTTTC.

V and J are TRBV29-1 and TRBJ2-7; 14 bases map to TRBD2. Germline CDR1 and CDR2: SQVTM and ANQGSEA. The V gene end was trimmed by 7 bases and the J gene end by 3 bases; junction bases not matched to a gene: 5. The CDR3 covers 14 residues. CDR3 protein: CSDPGLAGDYEQYF. CDR3 nucleotide sequence: TGCAGCGATCCGGGACTAGCGGGAGACTACGAGCAGTACTTC.